A single sample gave rise to the 20 T cell receptor beta chains below, sequenced in a study. One entry per CDR3 protein, called by TCRdb with MiXCR from the 5' RACE reads. The table shows about 43,000 distinct CDR3 sequences, with 22% occurring only once. Treg sorting used a CD4+CD25+CD127-/low gate. The sequenced sample was Tregs sorted from a lymph node. These receptors were taken from a female donor with breast cancer.

This clonotype is medium-sized in the sample. The V gene is TRBV9, the J gene TRBJ2-3, with 7 bases identical to TRBD2. This CDR3 comprises 15 residues. Germline lookup yields CDR1 SGDLS and CDR2 YYNGEE. J gave up 1 base and V 6 bases, and 8 bases lay outside the gene matches. The CDR3 DNA reads as TGTGCCAGCAACGGGGGGAGACACCGCACAGATACGCAGTATTTT. As protein: CASNGGRHRTDTQYF.

In its sample, this clonotype was seen a few times. This chain joins TRBV7-8 and TRBJ2-3; no clear D gene. CDR3 length: 16 amino acids. Trimming left V 3 bases short and J 0 bases short, with 13 bases between. The V gene's germline CDR1 is SGHVS and CDR2 FQNEAQ. CDR3 protein: CASSLGLESSTDTQYF. The CDR3 region has the DNA TGTGCCAGCAGCTTGGGTCTAGAAAGTAGCACAGATACGCAGTATTTT.

J is TRBJ2-1 and V is TRBV28; D unresolved. The CDR3 extends over 13 amino acids. V lost 2 bases and J lost 9, with 11 bases in between. Germline V CDR1 and CDR2: MDHEN, SYDVKM. CDR3 sequence: CASSLNWSIEQFF. The CDR3 DNA sequence: TGTGCCAGCAGTTTAAATTGGTCTATTGAGCAGTTCTTC.

This chain links TRBV12-3 or TRBV12-4 with TRBJ2-2; 10 positions match TRBD2. The CDR3 spans 16 residues. V lost 8 bases and J lost 7; bases outside the gene matches: 13. The CDR3 sequence is CASGESSGRGDGELFF. CDR3 sequence (DNA): TGTGCCAGCGGAGAATCTAGCGGGAGAGGGGACGGGGAGCTGTTTTTT.

A word on this clonotype: Its ends do not fully match the called genes, so a read error is possible. The chain carries TRBV27 and TRBJ1-4; 8 bases fit TRBD1. CDR3 length equals 14 residues. From germline, CDR1 is MNHEY and CDR2 SMNVEV (reference sequence). The CDR3 here is CTSRVGQGSEKLFF. The CDR3 DNA reads TGTACCAGCAGGGTAGGACAGGGAAGTGAAAAACTGTTTTTT.

The V gene is TRBV7-9, the J gene TRBJ2-5; D uncertain. Per the germline V gene, CDR1 is SEHNR and CDR2 is FQNEAQ (reference sequence). This CDR3 is 15 amino acids long. Trimming removed 5 bases from V and 7 bases from J, with 20 bases in between. The CDR3 is CASSEGDQFFGTQYF. For the CDR3, the DNA is TGTGCCAGCAGCGAAGGAGACCAATTTTTTGGGACCCAGTACTTC. Full variable domain (missing parts from reference TRBV7-9 and TRBJ2-5): DTGVSQNPRHKITKRGQNVTFRCDPISEHNRLYWYRQTLGQGPEFLTYFQNEAQLEKSRLLSDRFSAERPKGSFSTLEIQRTEQGDSAMYLCASSEGDQFFGTQYFGPGTRLLVL.

This clonotype appeared a few times. This chain uses TRBV4-1 with TRBJ1-1; D uncertain. Trimming took 2 bases from V and 3 from J, leaving 7 bases between them. Per germline, CDR1 MGHRA and CDR2 YSYEKL. This CDR3 has 13 amino acids. The CDR3 DNA follows: TGCGCCAGCAGCCAATATTCGGACACTGAAGCTTTCTTT. This sequence encodes CASSQYSDTEAFF.

Ten or more counts support this clonotype. This chain joins TRBV5-1 and TRBJ2-5; TRBD2 is a possible D gene (6 bases). Trimming shortened V by 9 bases and J by 0 bases, and 15 bases separated the two germline ends. Germline CDR1 is SGHRS and CDR2 is YFSETQ. The length of the CDR3 is 14 residues. This CDR3 is CATSGGLYQETQYF. CDR3 nucleotides: TGCGCCACTTCAGGAGGGCTGTACCAAGAGACCCAGTACTTC. Based on the CDR3 plus reference TRBV5-1 and TRBJ2-5, the full variable domain is KAGVTQTPRYLIKTRGQQVTLSCSPISGHRSVSWYQQTPGQGLQFLFEYFSETQRNKGNFPGRFSGRQFSNSRSEMNVSTLELGDSALYLCATSGGLYQETQYFGPGTRLLVL.

This clonotype was detected only once. One junction end disagrees with the germline gene, perhaps due to a read error. CDR3 loop: CAGSLEGQNNQPQHF. The CDR3 DNA sequence: TGCGCCGGCAGCTTGGAAGGACAGAACAATCAGCCCCAGCATTTT. The chain combines TRBV5-1 with TRBJ1-5; the D gene is possibly TRBD1 (6 bases). Germline CDR1 SGHRS, CDR2 YFSETQ. The CDR3 is made up of 15 amino acids.

This clonotype is judged medium-sized (0.01 to 0.1%). The genes are TRBV30 and TRBJ1-5, with unresolved D. Trimming stripped 0 bases from V and 11 bases from J, with 11 bases between. Germline CDR1 reads GTSNPN; CDR2 reads SVGIG (reference sequence). This CDR3 has 12 amino acids. CDR3 sequence: CAWSVPAGTQHF. CDR3 DNA sequence: TGTGCCTGGAGTGTTCCAGCGGGGACCCAGCATTTT.

V gene TRBV20-1 combines with J gene TRBJ2-1; 13 nucleotides align to TRBD2. Germline-derived CDR1 and CDR2 are DFQATT and SNEGSKA (reference sequence). The CDR3 length is 14 residues. Trimming removed 3 bases from V and 9 bases from J; junction bases left unmatched: 5. The CDR3: CSARGLAGLSEQFF. CDR3 coding DNA: TGCAGTGCTAGGGGACTAGCGGGGTTGAGTGAGCAGTTCTTC.

This clonotype has only a few counts. One base away lies a much larger clone, so this may be a sequencing read error. The CDR3 carries no conserved terminal phenylalanine or tryptophan, so it likely arises from a read error. The gene calls are TRBV5-1 and TRBJ2-1; 8 bases agree with TRBD1. This CDR3 is 16 amino acids long. Germline V gives CDR1 SGHRS, CDR2 YFSETQ. V trimming: 2 bases; J trimming: 2 bases; junction bases outside the gene matches: 6. The CDR3 spells CASSLQGDKTYNEQFC. The CDR3 DNA is TGCGCCAGCAGCTTACAGGGGGACAAAACCTACAATGAGCAGTTCTGC.

Concerning this clonotype itself: This sequence may be a read error, since a much larger clone differs from it by one base. The gene calls are TRBV28 and TRBJ2-4; possible D gene TRBD2, 6 bases. This CDR3 has 17 residues. Germline CDR1 reads MDHEN; CDR2 reads SYDVKM. The CDR3 coding sequence is TGTGCCAGCAGTTTTGGCCCCGGGTGGAGGGGCAAAAACACTCAGTACTTC. It encodes CASSFGPGWRGKNTQYF.

The chain combines TRBV7-8 with TRBJ2-3; no definite D call. The V end was cut by 3 bases, the J end by 2 bases, with 12 bases between. Germline values: CDR1 SGHVS, CDR2 FQNEAQ. This CDR3 has 15 amino acids. CDR3 DNA: TGTGCCAGCAGCTTCCCTGGCAGCGACACAGATACGCAGTATTTT. Protein sequence: CASSFPGSDTDTQYF.

Concerning this clonotype: Relative to the germline gene, one junction end is altered; a read error may explain this. The V call is TRBV24-1, the J call TRBJ2-6; tentatively, D is TRBD1 (5 bases). From germline, CDR1 is KGHDR and CDR2 SFDVKD. This CDR3 is 16 amino acids long. DNA for the CDR3: TGTGCCACCGGTGACCCAGGGCGCCCTGGGGCCAACGTCCTGACTTTC. This gives the protein CATGDPGRPGANVLTF.

V usage is TRBV4-1 and J usage is TRBJ2-7; TRBD2 matches at 12 bases. Germline values: CDR1 MGHRA, CDR2 YSYEKL. V lost 5 bases and J lost 2; bases outside the gene matches: 7. The CDR3 runs 16 residues. The CDR3 is CASSAHLAGGTYEQYF. CDR3 bases: TGCGCCAGCAGCGCCCACCTAGCGGGAGGGACCTACGAGCAGTACTTC.

A few counts support this clonotype. The chain carries TRBV7-6 and TRBJ2-7, with 8 positions matching TRBD1. J lost 3 bases, V lost 3 bases, and 1 base had no gene match. Per the germline V gene, CDR1 is SGHVS and CDR2 is FNYEAQ. The CDR3 is made up of 13 amino acids. The CDR3, as DNA: TGTGCCAGCAGCTTTGGACAGGGCTACGAGCAGTACTTC. Residues: CASSFGQGYEQYF.

Comment on this clonotype: Being one base from a much bigger clone, this may be a read error. V is TRBV29-1 and J is TRBJ2-1; 9 nucleotides match TRBD2. The CDR3 runs to 14 residues. Germline V lookup: CDR1 SQVTM, CDR2 ANQGSEA. The CDR3 bases are TGCGGCGTCCTACTAGCGGGTCCCTACAATGAGCAGTTCTTC. The encoded protein is CGVLLAGPYNEQFF.

V usage is TRBV5-1 and J usage is TRBJ2-1; perhaps TRBD1 as D (6 bases). The CDR3 consists of 15 residues. V lost 0 bases and J lost 5, with 12 bases in between. Germline loops: CDR1 SGHRS, CDR2 YFSETQ. This CDR3 is CASSLEDSLNNEQFF. The CDR3 DNA follows: TGCGCCAGCAGCTTGGAGGACAGTTTAAACAATGAGCAGTTCTTC.

The table lists this clonotype with many counts. The chain employs TRBV27 and TRBJ1-6; tentative D call: TRBD1 (5 bases). V was clipped by 5 bases and J by 8 bases, with 19 bases between them. CDR3 length equals 16 residues. CDR1 and CDR2 from the germline V gene are MNHEY and SMNVEV (reference sequence). CDR3 protein: CASSPSGLQGHSPLHF. In nucleotides, the CDR3 is TGTGCCAGCAGTCCGTCGGGGCTTCAGGGCCATTCACCCCTCCACTTT.